This T cell receptor (beta chain) was sequenced for a study of OX40 agonist ivuxolimab in advanced cancers. Turning to the study itself: Patients received the agonistic anti-OX40 (CD134) antibody ivuxolimab.

Note on this clone: This sample also contains other DNA sequences that code for the same CDR3.

Generated by immunoSEQ multiplex PCR, the TCRdb table keeps only in-frame clones and is missing some. The data hold tens of thousands of clones, with roughly 90% observed a single time. CDR1 is SEHNR, CDR2 FQNEAQ, per germline (reference sequence). The V end was cut by 1 base, the J end by 0 bases, with 9 bases between. The CDR3 loop spans 15 amino acids. This material consisted of CD4+ or CD8+ T cells sorted from blood, taken in a trial of the OX40 agonist ivuxolimab. The chain carries TRBV7-9 and TRBJ1-1; TRBD1 is a possible D gene (6 bases). This TCR came from an adult with an advanced solid tumor such as melanoma, head and neck, liver or kidney cancer. CDR3 nucleotide sequence: TGTGCCAGCAGCTTAGGGCAGGGGATGAACACTGAAGCTTTCTTT. Amino acid sequence: CASSLGQGMNTEAFF.